Shown below are 25 T cell receptor beta chains from a single sample sequenced in a study of cytomegalovirus exposure and HLA in healthy donors. Amplification used 60 Vbeta primers and 13 Jbeta primers. The data were produced by immunoSEQ multiplex PCR, yet TCRdb's version contains in-frame clones alone and is incomplete. The table records more than 110,000 clones, around 79% of them present only once. What was sequenced was PBMCs. The receptors derive from a man younger than 35 in good health and CMV-seronegative.

Here the CDR3 DNA reads TGTGCCACCAGTCGACAGGTTGGGTTGAACACCATATATTTT. This codes for CATSRQVGLNTIYF. This chain connects TRBV15 to TRBJ1-3, with D perhaps TRBD1 (6 bases). Per the germline V gene, CDR1 is LNHNV and CDR2 is YYDKDF (reference sequence). Deletions cut 6 bases from V and 7 bases from J, with 16 bases between. The CDR3 spans 14 residues. The entire variable domain, with the rest obtained from reference TRBV15 and TRBJ1-3, is as follows: DAMVIQNPRYQVTQFGKPVTLSCSQTLNHNVMYWYQQKSSQAPKLLFHYYDKDFNNEADTPDNFQSRRPNTSFCFLDIRSPGLGDTAMYLCATSRQVGLNTIYFGEGSWLTVV.

V usage is TRBV5-6 and J usage is TRBJ2-1, with D tentatively TRBD1 (6 bases). The length of the CDR3 is 14 residues. Trimming removed 5 bases from V and 3 bases from J, with 12 bases in between. Germline CDR1 is SGHDT and CDR2 is YYEEEE. This CDR3 reads CASSTGSGYNEQFF. For the CDR3, the DNA is TGTGCCAGCAGTACAGGGAGCGGCTACAATGAGCAGTTCTTC. Combining the CDR3 with reference TRBV5-6 and TRBJ2-1 gives the whole variable domain DAGVTQSPTHLIKTRGQQVTLRCSPKSGHDTVSWYQQALGQGPQFIFQYYEEEERQRGNFPDRFSGHQFPNYSSELNVNALLLGDSALYLCASSTGSGYNEQFFGPGTRLTVL.

V usage is TRBV18 and J usage is TRBJ1-2, with 7 bases identical to TRBD1. The germline V gene encodes CDR1 KGHSH and CDR2 LQKENI. The ends lost 3 bases at V and 4 bases at J; junction bases unmatched: 5. The CDR3 runs 14 residues. The DNA for the CDR3 is TGTGCCAGCTCACCGGACAGGTTGACCTATGGCTACACCTTC. It specifies CASSPDRLTYGYTF. The full variable domain, its missing parts supplied by reference TRBV18 and TRBJ1-2, is NAGVMQNPRHLVRRRGQEARLRCSPMKGHSHVYWYRQLPEEGLKFMVYLQKENIIDESGMPKERFSAEFPKEGPSILRIQQVVRGDSAAYFCASSPDRLTYGYTFGSGTRLTVV.

V gene TRBV5-6 combines with J gene TRBJ1-1, with D perhaps TRBD1 (5 bases). V was trimmed by 3 bases and J by 10 bases, leaving 13 bases between them. The CDR3 loop spans 12 amino acids. Germline lookup yields CDR1 SGHDT and CDR2 YYEEEE. The CDR3 DNA follows: TGTGCCAGCAGCTCCTTAAGCAGGGTAGCTTTCTTT. Translated, it gives CASSSLSRVAFF.

The chain carries TRBV6-1 and TRBJ2-7, with 9 bases lining up with TRBD1. Germline CDR1 reads MNHNS; CDR2 reads SASEGT. With 5 bases clipped from V and 5 bases from J, the junction kept 4 bases outside the gene matches. The CDR3 totals 13 residues. The CDR3 region is CASSSDRGDEQYF. The CDR3 nucleotides are TGTGCCAGCAGTTCGGACAGGGGCGACGAGCAGTACTTC.

This clone has more than one count but fewer than ten. The rearrangement links TRBV6-5 to TRBJ1-6; D might be TRBD1 (6 bases). Germline-derived CDR1 and CDR2 are MNHEY and SVGAGI. The ends were cut back, 5 bases at V and 9 bases at J, with 11 bases in the middle. CDR3 size: 13 residues. CDR3 sequence reads: CASSGQSRSPLHF. CDR3 DNA: TGTGCCAGCAGTGGACAGAGTCGTTCACCCCTCCACTTT.

The V gene is TRBV11-2, the J gene TRBJ2-7; TRBD2 is a possible D gene (6 bases). Trimming shortened V by 1 base and J by 3 bases, and 19 bases separated the two germline ends. CDR1 and CDR2 from the germline V gene are SGHAT and FQNNGV. The CDR3 has 17 residues. The DNA of the CDR3 is TGTGCCAGCAGCTTAGTTTTGTCGGTGGAGGGAGTCTACGAGCAGTACTTC. This encodes CASSLVLSVEGVYEQYF.

The chain has TRBV6-5 and TRBJ2-5; D remains unclear. The ends were cut back, 2 bases at V and 5 bases at J, with 9 bases in the middle. The CDR3 totals 13 residues. Germline V gene sequence: CDR1 MNHEY, CDR2 SVGAGI. CDR3 nucleotides: TGTGCCAGCAGTTACAGCCCCCTCGAGACCCAGTACTTC. Its translation: CASSYSPLETQYF.

This chain uses TRBV27 with TRBJ1-6, with 7 bases that match TRBD1. The CDR3 consists of 16 residues. Germline trimming cut 5 bases from V and 3 bases from J; bases unmatched to any gene: 7. CDR1 is MNHEY and CDR2 is SMNVEV in the germline V gene (reference sequence). This CDR3 is CASSPRGMNYNSPLHF. The CDR3 DNA sequence: TGTGCCAGCAGTCCCAGGGGGATGAACTATAATTCACCCCTCCACTTT.

This rearrangement joins TRBV19 to TRBJ2-2; D gene uncertain. Deletions cut 7 bases from V and 1 base from J, with 13 bases between. The CDR3 length is 15 residues. In germline, CDR1 is LNHDA, CDR2 SQIVND (reference sequence). Here the CDR3 reads CASTRVAVNTGELFF. In DNA form, the CDR3 reads TGTGCCAGTACCCGTGTGGCGGTGAACACCGGGGAGCTGTTTTTT.

The V gene is TRBV2, the J gene TRBJ1-5, with D perhaps matching TRBD1 (5 bases). CDR1 and CDR2 from the germline V gene are SNHLY and FYNNEI. The CDR3 runs 17 residues. The ends were cut back, 4 bases at V and 2 bases at J, with 18 bases in the middle. The CDR3 DNA reads as TGTGCCAGCAGTGGGCGTCTTATGGGAGGGGGCAATCAGCCCCAGCATTTT. Translated: CASSGRLMGGGNQPQHF. Full variable domain (outside the CDR3, taken from reference TRBV2 and TRBJ1-5): EPEVTQTPSHQVTQMGQEVILRCVPISNHLYFYWYRQILGQKVEFLVSFYNNEISEKSEIFDDQFSVERPDGSNFTLKIRSTKLEDSAMYFCASSGRLMGGGNQPQHFGDGTRLSIL.

The J gene is TRBJ1-2, the V gene TRBV29-1; D unclear. Germline V gene data show CDR1 as SQVTM and CDR2 as ANQGSEA. The CDR3 has 13 amino acids. Deletions cut 7 bases from V and 7 bases from J, with 19 bases between. For the CDR3, the DNA is TGCAGCGCCCCGATAGGGCCTAGCCTTGGCTACACCTTC. The encoded protein is CSAPIGPSLGYTF.

The CDR3 loop reads CASSKIQGSNTIYF. The CDR3 bases are TGTGCCAGCAGTAAAATACAGGGGTCAAACACCATATATTTT. The J gene is TRBJ1-3, the V gene TRBV25-1; 7 bases are a match to TRBD1. The germline CDR1 and CDR2 sequences are MGHDK and SYGVNS. With 5 bases clipped from V and 6 bases from J, the junction kept 7 bases outside the gene matches. CDR3 length: 14 residues.

Concerning this clone: Its ends do not fully match the called genes, so a read error is possible. This sequence joins TRBV7-7 and TRBJ2-7; 9 bases line up with TRBD2. This CDR3 has 15 residues. Germline V lookup: CDR1 SSHAT, CDR2 FNYEAQ (reference sequence). The CDR3 loop reads CASSLALAGSHEQYF. The CDR3 nucleotides are TGTGCTAGCAGCTTAGCGCTAGCGGGGTCTCACGAGCAGTACTTC.

The V call is TRBV30, the J call TRBJ2-7; TRBD2 might be the D (7 bases). Trimming left V 2 bases short and J 7 bases short, with 18 bases between. This CDR3 spans 14 amino acids. The germline V gene has CDR1 GTSNPN and CDR2 SVGIG (reference sequence). CDR3 DNA: TGTGCCTGGAGTAAGGGGGGGGACGTCCAAGAGCAGTACTTC. Residues: CAWSKGGDVQEQYF.

V and J are TRBV6-6 and TRBJ1-2; D gene ambiguous. This CDR3 contains 15 residues. CDR1 MNHNY and CDR2 SVGAGI come from the germline V gene (reference sequence). Deletions cut 0 bases from V and 8 bases from J, with 16 bases between. DNA for the CDR3: TGTGCCAGCAGTTACTCACCGGAGGCCGCCGTAGGCTACACCTTC. It codes for CASSYSPEAAVGYTF.

This clone was seen only a few times. V usage is TRBV5-5 and J usage is TRBJ1-2, with 12 bases matching TRBD1. The germline V gene has CDR1 SGHKS and CDR2 YYEKEE (reference sequence). V shed 3 bases and J 7 bases; nucleotides not matched to a gene: 13. This CDR3 region has 17 residues. The CDR3 reads CASSSLSGDRGRSGYTF. The CDR3 DNA reads as TGTGCCAGCAGCTCCCTCTCAGGGGACAGGGGGCGAAGTGGCTACACCTTC.

J is TRBJ2-3 and V is TRBV5-1, with TRBD1 identical over 8 bases. The CDR3 has 15 amino acids. J gave up 7 bases and V 4 bases, and 11 bases lay outside the gene matches. The germline V gene has CDR1 SGHRS and CDR2 YFSETQ. CDR3 loop: CASSIGTGPRHTQYF. The CDR3 DNA reads TGCGCCAGCAGCATAGGGACAGGTCCGCGCCATACGCAGTATTTT.

This rearrangement joins TRBV29-1 to TRBJ1-2; 10 positions match TRBD1. The CDR3 has 12 residues. V dropped 6 bases and J dropped 5; count of bases not matched to a gene: 3. Germline V lookup: CDR1 SQVTM, CDR2 ANQGSEA. The CDR3 is CSVGDRGYGYTF. The DNA for the CDR3 is TGCAGCGTCGGGGACAGGGGTTATGGCTACACCTTC.

The chain uses TRBV30 and TRBJ1-5; D is possibly TRBD1 (5 bases). The CDR3 loop spans 15 amino acids. Trimming removed 0 bases from V and 8 bases from J, with 17 bases in between. Germline CDR1 GTSNPN, CDR2 SVGIG (reference sequence). CDR3 residues: CAWSVRGGARKPQHF. The CDR3 DNA follows: TGTGCCTGGAGTGTAAGAGGAGGGGCCCGGAAGCCCCAGCATTTT.

The chain has TRBV29-1 and TRBJ1-1; tentatively, D is TRBD1 (6 bases). Germline-derived CDR1 and CDR2 are SQVTM and ANQGSEA. Trimming stripped 7 bases from V and 4 bases from J, with 16 bases between. The CDR3 is made up of 13 amino acids. The CDR3 DNA sequence: TGCAGCGGTGGGCAGGGGAAGTTCACTGAAGCTTTCTTT. This encodes CSGGQGKFTEAFF.

The CDR3 region is CASTDGGGTEAFF. DNA for the CDR3: TGTGCCAGCACGGACGGGGGGGGCACTGAAGCTTTCTTT. This chain joins TRBV2 and TRBJ1-1; tentatively, D is TRBD1 (5 bases). The CDR3 runs 13 residues. The V gene lost 7 bases and the J gene lost 4 bases, with 13 bases spanning the gap. The germline V gene encodes CDR1 SNHLY and CDR2 FYNNEI.

The J gene is TRBJ2-3, the V gene TRBV5-1; 8 bases map to TRBD2. This CDR3 comprises 15 residues. After removal of 0 bases from V and 4 bases from J, the junction contained 4 bases not matched to a gene. Germline loops: CDR1 SGHRS, CDR2 YFSETQ. Here the CDR3 reads CASSLGWTSSDTQYF. The DNA for the CDR3 is TGCGCCAGCAGCTTGGGTTGGACTAGCTCAGATACGCAGTATTTT.

In regard to this clone: Lacking the conserved final phenylalanine or tryptophan, this CDR3 likely reflects a read error. The J gene is TRBJ1-2, the V gene TRBV6-5; tentatively, D is TRBD1 (6 bases). This CDR3 is 13 amino acids long. V shed 5 bases and J shed 3 bases, with 10 bases lying between them. The germline gives CDR1 MNHEY, CDR2 SVGAGI. Here the CDR3 DNA reads TGTGCCAGCAGTACACAGGGAGACTATGGCTACACCTCC. Encoded protein: CASSTQGDYGYTS.

The genes are TRBV23-1 and TRBJ1-5; 7 bases agree with TRBD1. TRBV23-1 is an ORF for which the function is uncertain. J lost 1 base, V lost 2 bases, and 5 bases had no gene match. CDR3 length equals 16 residues. CDR3 protein: CASSQRGRVSNQPQHF. The CDR3 DNA reads as TGCGCCAGCAGTCAAAGGGGGCGCGTAAGCAATCAGCCCCAGCATTTT.